This TCR beta chain is drawn from a study of PD-1 blockade in classical Hodgkin lymphoma. Background on the study: The patients were dosed with nivolumab 3 mg/kg, infused intravenously every 2 weeks. Overall study results and limits: CD4+ TCR diversity rose significantly by C4D1, and CD8+ TCR diversity did not. Relapsed/refractory patients reportedly had the lowest baseline TCR diversity, below newly diagnosed patients, who were below healthy donors.

The table came from immunoSEQ multiplex PCR; TCRdb's copy has only in-frame clones and leaves some out. The sample yields about 30,000 clones, about 88% seen once. About this clone: Its target is unknown.

Documented time point: cycle 4 day 1 (C4D1), after 6 weeks of nivolumab. Each patient experienced a relapse that followed autologous stem cell transplantation, and brentuximab vedotin exposure varied. Purification of CD4+ T cells from thawed PBMCs was performed via magnetic negative selection. Germline V gene sequence: CDR1 SQVTM, CDR2 ANQGSEA. The CDR3 has 20 amino acids. V shed 7 bases and J 5 bases; nucleotides not matched to a gene: 26. The sample in question was CD4+ T cells from blood, obtained before the fourth cycle of nivolumab. The genes are TRBV29-1 and TRBJ2-1, with 10 nucleotides matching TRBD2. The origin of this receptor is a human donor with classical Hodgkin lymphoma. The CDR3 DNA is TGCAGCGGGGTTCGTCAAAAGATAGCGGGAGGAGCGGCAGGAGACAATGAGCAGTTCTTC. It translates to CSGVRQKIAGGAAGDNEQFF.